The rows below give T cell receptor beta chains drawn from one sample of a study of blood T cell repertoires in COVID-19. Only in-frame clones appear in the TCRdb table, and some are missing; sequencing was by immunoSEQ multiplex PCR. The sample carries tens of thousands of clones, about 75% recorded once. The sample comprised peripheral blood. The receptors were gathered from a woman of 80 years or more with acute or convalescent COVID-19. CDR3s include the opening cysteine and the closing phenylalanine or tryptophan. Each record gives: V gene, clone size, J gene, D gene, CDR3 protein, CDR3 DNA. D genes are given only for firm matches. Only some rows state a clone size, as once, few, many or a class for expanded clones.

TRBV30	.	TRBJ2-2	.	CAWGPINTGELFF	TGTGCCTGGGGCCCCATTAACACCGGGGAGCTGTTTTTT
TRBV10-3	many	TRBJ2-7	.	CAISGDTGGEQYF	TGTGCCATCAGTGGGGACACGGGCGGGGAGCAGTACTTC
TRBV5-1	.	TRBJ2-2	TRBD2	CASSSPGLAGSGELFF	TGCGCCAGCAGCAGTCCGGGACTAGCGGGATCCGGGGAGCTGTTTTTT
TRBV11-2	.	TRBJ1-1	.	CASSFGVGTEAFF	TGTGCCAGCAGCTTCGGGGTAGGCACTGAAGCTTTCTTT
TRBV10-3	.	TRBJ2-3	.	CAIRPTSTDTQYF	TGTGCCATCAGGCCGACTAGCACAGATACGCAGTATTTT
TRBV7-2	few	TRBJ2-7	TRBD2	CASSQIAGVVHEQYF	TGTGCCAGCAGCCAAATAGCGGGAGTAGTCCACGAGCAGTACTTC
TRBV4-3	.	TRBJ2-7	TRBD2	CASSQELAAYEQYF	TGCGCCAGCAGCCAAGAACTAGCGGCCTACGAGCAGTACTTC
TRBV28	.	TRBJ1-5	TRBD1	CASRRRTGGSNQPQHF	TGTGCCAGCAGACGTCGGACAGGGGGGAGCAATCAGCCCCAGCATTTT
TRBV18	.	TRBJ2-7	TRBD2	CASSPPGSGRRYEQYF	TGTGCCAGCTCACCACCGGGTAGCGGGAGGCGGTACGAGCAGTACTTC
TRBV7-3	.	TRBJ2-2	.	CASSLTFNTGELFF	TGTGCCAGCAGCTTAACCTTTAACACCGGGGAGCTGTTTTTT
TRBV7-2	.	TRBJ2-1	TRBD2	CASSTGTSSYNEQFF	TGTGCCAGCAGCACCGGGACTAGCTCCTACAATGAGCAGTTCTTC
TRBV14	.	TRBJ2-3	.	CASSRAPGYFTDTQYF	TGTGCCAGCAGCCGTGCTCCGGGGTACTTCACAGATACGCAGTATTTT
TRBV2	many	TRBJ2-1	TRBD1	CASTSDRDNEQFF	TGTGCCAGCACCTCGGACAGGGACAATGAGCAGTTCTTC
TRBV19	.	TRBJ2-3	TRBD1	CASSRQGSPLLDTQYF	TGTGCCAGTAGTAGACAGGGTAGCCCCCTCCTAGATACGCAGTATTTT
TRBV19	once	TRBJ1-5	TRBD1	CASADRGQPQHF	TGTGCCAGTGCGGACAGGGGTCAGCCCCAGCATTTT
TRBV4-1	.	TRBJ2-4	TRBD2	CASSQNPAGGHRYF	TGCGCCAGCAGCCAAAATCCTGCGGGGGGCCATCGGTACTTC
TRBV18	.	TRBJ2-7	TRBD2	CASLGLAGSEQYF	TGTGCCAGCTTAGGCCTAGCGGGAAGCGAGCAGTACTTC
TRBV5-4	.	TRBJ2-1	TRBD2	CASSLGLAGVGEQFF	TGTGCCAGCAGCTTAGGGCTAGCGGGAGTCGGAGAGCAGTTCTTC
TRBV5-1	.	TRBJ1-4	.	CASSQGSATNEKLFF	TGCGCCAGCTCGCAGGGATCCGCAACTAATGAAAAACTGTTTTTT
TRBV30	once	TRBJ2-5	.	CAWSVGPRRAQYF	TGTGCCTGGAGTGTGGGGCCGAGGAGGGCCCAGTACTTC
TRBV18	once	TRBJ1-2	.	CASSPDSLNYGYTF	TGTGCCAGCTCCCCAGACAGTCTTAACTATGGCTACACCTTC
TRBV14	.	TRBJ1-2	.	CASSHSTDYGYTF	TGTGCCAGCAGCCATTCCACGGACTATGGCTACACCTTC
TRBV2	.	TRBJ1-2	.	CASSEALRENYGYTF	TGTGCCAGCAGTGAAGCGCTTCGGGAAAACTATGGCTACACCTTC
TRBV21-1	.	TRBJ1-5	.	CASSKTPGQRVNQPQHF	TGTGCCAGCAGCAAAACCCCGGGACAAAGGGTTAATCAGCCCCAGCATTTT
TRBV28	.	TRBJ1-6	.	CASSFGGGTNSPLHF	TGTGCCAGCAGTTTTGGGGGGGGGACGAATTCACCCCTCCACTTT
TRBV11-2	few	TRBJ2-2	TRBD2	CASSFITSGTGELFF	TGTGCCAGCAGCTTTATCACTAGCGGCACCGGGGAGCTGTTTTTT
TRBV19	.	TRBJ1-6	TRBD1	CASSPGQKNSPLHF	TGTGCCAGTAGTCCGGGACAGAAGAATTCACCCCTCCACTTT
TRBV30	few	TRBJ1-4	TRBD1	CAWSVSGQGRSNEKLFF	TGTGCCTGGAGTGTTTCAGGACAGGGGAGATCTAATGAAAAACTGTTTTTT
TRBV7-7	.	TRBJ2-5	TRBD2	CASSFSGAQETQYF	TGTGCTAGCAGCTTTAGCGGGGCCCAAGAGACCCAGTACTTC
TRBV25-1	.	TRBJ2-3	TRBD2	CASSEYSGTPTDTQYF	TGTGCCAGCAGTGAATATAGCGGGACTCCCACAGATACGCAGTATTTT
TRBV3-1/TRBV3-2	.	TRBJ2-1	TRBD2	CASSQTGTRPDNEQFF	TGTGCCAGCAGCCAAACCGGGACTAGGCCCGACAATGAGCAGTTCTTC
TRBV27	.	TRBJ2-7	.	CASSFRGALYEQYF	TGTGCCAGCAGTTTTCGGGGGGCGCTTTACGAGCAGTACTTC
TRBV27	.	TRBJ1-5	.	CASSLGHGNQPQHF	TGTGCCAGTAGTTTAGGACACGGCAATCAGCCCCAGCATTTT
TRBV28	.	TRBJ2-1	.	CASSLSLARWFF	TGTGCCAGCAGTTTATCTCTAGCGCGTTGGTTCTTC
TRBV28	.	TRBJ1-3	TRBD1	CASSPAWDRAGNTIYF	TGTGCCAGCAGCCCTGCCTGGGACAGGGCTGGAAACACCATATATTTT
TRBV10-3	.	TRBJ2-7	.	CAISEPRSSSYEQYF	TGTGCCATCAGTGAGCCCCGTTCCAGCTCCTACGAGCAGTACTTC
TRBV28	.	TRBJ1-5	.	CASSPSQLQPQHF	TGTGCCAGCAGTCCCTCTCAGTTACAGCCCCAGCATTTT
TRBV10-3	.	TRBJ2-1	.	CAISDPSSYNEQFF	TGTGCCATCAGTGACCCCAGCTCCTACAATGAGCAGTTCTTC
TRBV5-4	.	TRBJ1-3	.	CASSSMTTGSGNTIYF	TGTGCCAGCAGCTCCATGACTACTGGCTCTGGAAACACCATATATTTT
TRBV2	.	TRBJ1-2	TRBD1	CASSGSGRGSRYGYTF	TGTGCCAGCAGTGGATCGGGCAGGGGGTCGAGGTATGGCTACACCTTC
TRBV5-6	.	TRBJ1-2	TRBD1	CASRPRGDRDRYGYTF	TGTGCCAGCAGGCCCCGTGGGGACAGGGACCGTTATGGCTACACCTTC
TRBV2	.	TRBJ1-2	.	CASSDRRVSYGYTF	TGTGCCAGCAGTGACCGCAGGGTTAGCTATGGCTACACCTTC
TRBV10-3	.	TRBJ2-7	TRBD2	CAIRPGLAGVYEQYF	TGTGCCATCAGGCCGGGACTAGCGGGAGTTTACGAGCAGTACTTC
TRBV6-5	.	TRBJ1-2	.	CASSYSSNGGYTF	TGTGCCAGCAGTTACTCGTCAAACGGTGGCTACACCTTC
TRBV11-2	.	TRBJ1-1	.	CASSSTQVAGAFF	TGTGCCAGCAGCTCCACTCAAGTCGCCGGAGCTTTCTTT
TRBV14	.	TRBJ2-1	.	CASSQGKWANNEQFF	TGTGCCAGCAGCCAAGGCAAGTGGGCGAACAATGAGCAGTTCTTC
TRBV6-5	.	TRBJ1-5	.	CASKRGNQPQHF	TGTGCCAGCAAGAGGGGCAATCAGCCCCAGCATTTT
TRBV19	few	TRBJ1-5	TRBD1	CASSLTGTGDQPQHF	TGTGCCAGTAGTCTGACCGGGACAGGTGATCAGCCCCAGCATTTT